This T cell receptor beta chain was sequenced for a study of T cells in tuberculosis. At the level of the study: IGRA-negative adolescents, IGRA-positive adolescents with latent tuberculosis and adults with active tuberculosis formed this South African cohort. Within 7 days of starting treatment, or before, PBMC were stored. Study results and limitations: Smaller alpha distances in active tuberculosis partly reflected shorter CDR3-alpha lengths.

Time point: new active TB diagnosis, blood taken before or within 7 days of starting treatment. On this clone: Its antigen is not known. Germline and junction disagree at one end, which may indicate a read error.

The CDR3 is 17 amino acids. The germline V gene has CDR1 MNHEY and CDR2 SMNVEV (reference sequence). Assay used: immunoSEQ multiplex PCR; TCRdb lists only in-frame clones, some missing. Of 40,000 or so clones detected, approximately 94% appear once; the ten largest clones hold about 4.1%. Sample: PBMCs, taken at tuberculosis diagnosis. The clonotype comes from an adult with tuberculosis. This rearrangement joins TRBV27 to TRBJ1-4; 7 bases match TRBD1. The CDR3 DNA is TGTGCCAGCAGTTTATTGACAGGGAACCCAACTAATGAAGAACTGTTTTTT. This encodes CASSLLTGNPTNEELFF.